The sequence of this TCR beta chain was determined in a study of circulating CD8 cells and anti-PD-1 response in melanoma. Study details: Responders had complete or partial responses; non-responders had stable or progressive disease.

Sample share makes this clonotype large. Unmatched junction bases numbered 10, after V lost 9 bases and J lost 6 bases. Germline CDR1 reads LNHDA; CDR2 reads SQIVND (reference sequence). The CDR3 is 13 residues long. Each library started from about 15 ng of total RNA using the QIAseq Immune Repertoire TCR panel. Using its own MiXCR run on the reads, TCRdb lists one record per CDR3 protein. This sample yields roughly 1,500 distinct CDR3 sequences, of which approximately 8.5% are seen a single time; 5.5% to 6.5% belongs to the top ten. Four subsets defined by PD-1 and/or TIGIT were sorted from live CD3+CD8+TCRalphabeta+ cells.

The chain employs TRBV19 and TRBJ2-7; 8 bases match TRBD1. This clonotype was obtained from a human donor with melanoma. Material: CD8+ T cells from PBMCs, obtained at baseline or after one month of anti-PD-1 therapy (not recorded which). CDR3 nucleotide sequence: TGTGCCAGCCAGGGGGCCCAAATGGGCGAGCAGTACTTC. Its protein is CASQGAQMGEQYF.